What follows are 5 T cell receptor beta chains derived from one specimen sequenced in a study of blood T cell repertoires in COVID-19. Some clones are missing from TCRdb's copy, which holds only in-frame ones; the method was immunoSEQ multiplex PCR. Altogether about 500,000 clones are present, about nine tenths being singletons, with the ten largest covering roughly 0.7%. Sequencing used PBMCs or T cells enriched from blood (not recorded which). The receptors shown here come from a woman aged 18-29 years who had recovered from COVID-19.

The chain recombines TRBV29-1 with TRBJ1-5; 10 nucleotides match TRBD1. The trim removed 5 bases at V and 4 bases at J, leaving 11 bases unmatched. Germline V gene lookup returns CDR1 SQVTM and CDR2 ANQGSEA. The CDR3 spans 16 residues. DNA of the CDR3: TGCAGCGTTTCAGGAGGGACAGGGGCTTCGAATCAGCCCCAGCATTTT. It yields the protein CSVSGGTGASNQPQHF.

This chain links TRBV2 with TRBJ1-1, with D unresolved. This CDR3 has 14 residues. With 5 bases removed from V and 0 bases from J, the gap between germline ends came to 10 bases. From germline, CDR1 is SNHLY and CDR2 FYNNEI. The chain's CDR3 is CASSLGRLNTEAFF. The CDR3 DNA follows: TGTGCCAGCAGTCTAGGGAGACTGAACACTGAAGCTTTCTTT.

This chain uses TRBV5-4 with TRBJ2-1; D might be TRBD1 (5 bases). CDR1 is SGHNT, CDR2 YYREEE, per germline (reference sequence). The CDR3 is 14 amino acids. V was shortened by 8 bases and J by 7 bases, with 19 bases between the two germline ends. CDR3 region: CASNVGAERNEQFF. The DNA for the CDR3 is TGTGCCAGTAACGTTGGGGCCGAGAGAAATGAGCAGTTCTTC. Complete variable domain (other parts from reference TRBV5-4 and TRBJ2-1): ETGVTQSPTHLIKTRGQQVTLRCSSQSGHNTVSWYQQALGQGPQFIFQYYREEENGRGNFPPRFSGLQFPNYSSELNVNALELDDSALYLCASNVGAERNEQFFGPGTRLTVL.

This clone was seen a few times. This sequence joins TRBV4-2 and TRBJ2-2, with 7 bases aligning to TRBD1. The ends lost 0 bases at V and 3 bases at J; junction bases unmatched: 4. CDR3 length: 16 residues. Germline CDR1 reads LGHNA; CDR2 reads YNFKEQ. The CDR3 sequence is CASSQELGGDTGELFF. DNA of the CDR3: TGTGCCAGCAGCCAAGAACTAGGGGGCGACACCGGGGAGCTGTTTTTT.

V gene TRBV11-2 combines with J gene TRBJ2-4, with 10 bases aligning to TRBD2. Germline trimming cut 3 bases from V and 3 bases from J; bases unmatched to any gene: 14. The CDR3 runs to 19 residues. Germline V lookup: CDR1 SGHAT, CDR2 FQNNGV. The CDR3, as DNA: TGTGCCAGCAGCTTCACTAGCGGGGAGCTCTTTTTAGACAAAAACATTCAGTACTTC. Its protein is CASSFTSGELFLDKNIQYF.